This note documents a single T cell receptor beta chain sequence. Per the original methods: The assay estimated nucleated cells by amplifying reference gene primers. Produced via immunoSEQ multiplex PCR; TCRdb's table is partial and in-frame only. V and J calls and clone size follow that table, whereas D and trimming were derived from the DNA. This table holds 120,000 or so clones, approximately 85% found once. The data derive from a study of blood T cell repertoires in COVID-19. Across the whole study: COVID-19 samples from acute and convalescent phases originated in the United States, Italy and Spain. Nucleic acid was either cDNA or gDNA, and it came from T cells, B-cell-depleted T cells, or PBMCs.

The CDR3 contains 14 residues. The germline V gene encodes CDR1 SGHKS and CDR2 YYEKEE (reference sequence). The V gene lost 0 bases and the J gene lost 2 bases, with 8 bases spanning the gap. The sample was peripheral blood. This rearrangement joins TRBV5-5 to TRBJ1-1; maybe TRBD1 (5 bases). This clonotype was obtained from a man older than 75 with active or convalescent COVID-19. CDR3 DNA sequence: TGTGCCAGCAGCTTGGAAAGGGGAAACACTGAAGCTTTCTTT. Protein sequence: CASSLERGNTEAFF.